This TCR beta chain was retrieved from a study of cytomegalovirus exposure and HLA in healthy donors. PCR primers comprised 60 Vbeta and 13 Jbeta primers. The method was immunoSEQ multiplex PCR; TCRdb's version includes in-frame clones alone and lacks a portion of them. The sample consists of 85,000 to 100,000 clones, 75% to 85% of them appearing once. Study-level results: In vitro data verified a few CMV-associated chains as specific for CMV antigens. Reports credit the classifier with highly specific, highly sensitive diagnosis of cytomegalovirus status. There were several of the most significant clusters that appeared linked to common viral pathogens in a later analysis.

To note about this clone: The target antigen is unknown.

Participants comprised healthy donors of bone marrow. The germline gives CDR1 MRHNA, CDR2 SNTAGT. Deletions cut 5 bases from V and 3 bases from J, with 15 bases between. The CDR3 has 15 residues. The chain joins TRBV6-4 to TRBJ2-3; a weak D match, TRBD1 (7 bases). Sequenced input: PBMCs. This receptor was taken from a woman in her 40s in good health and CMV-seronegative. This CDR3 reads CASSHQGGATDTQYF. In DNA, the CDR3 is TGTGCCAGCAGTCATCAGGGGGGCGCAACAGATACGCAGTATTTT.